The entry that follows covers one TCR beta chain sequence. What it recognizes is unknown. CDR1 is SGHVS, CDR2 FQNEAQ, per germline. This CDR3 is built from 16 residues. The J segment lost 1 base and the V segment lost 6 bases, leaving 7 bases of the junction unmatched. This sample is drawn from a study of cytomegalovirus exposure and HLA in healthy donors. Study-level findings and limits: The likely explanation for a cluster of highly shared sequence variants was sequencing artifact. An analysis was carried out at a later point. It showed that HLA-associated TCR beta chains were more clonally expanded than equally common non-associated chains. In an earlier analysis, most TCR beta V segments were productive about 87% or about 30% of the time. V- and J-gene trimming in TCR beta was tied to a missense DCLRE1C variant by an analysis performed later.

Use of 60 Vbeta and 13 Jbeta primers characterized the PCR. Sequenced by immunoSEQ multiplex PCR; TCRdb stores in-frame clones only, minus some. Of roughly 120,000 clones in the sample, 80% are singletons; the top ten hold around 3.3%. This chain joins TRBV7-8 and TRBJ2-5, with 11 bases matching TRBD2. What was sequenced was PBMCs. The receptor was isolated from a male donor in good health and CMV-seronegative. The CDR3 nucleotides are TGTGCCAGCAGATCCTCTAGCGGGGGGCTCCAAGAGACCCAGTACTTC. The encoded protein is CASRSSSGGLQETQYF.